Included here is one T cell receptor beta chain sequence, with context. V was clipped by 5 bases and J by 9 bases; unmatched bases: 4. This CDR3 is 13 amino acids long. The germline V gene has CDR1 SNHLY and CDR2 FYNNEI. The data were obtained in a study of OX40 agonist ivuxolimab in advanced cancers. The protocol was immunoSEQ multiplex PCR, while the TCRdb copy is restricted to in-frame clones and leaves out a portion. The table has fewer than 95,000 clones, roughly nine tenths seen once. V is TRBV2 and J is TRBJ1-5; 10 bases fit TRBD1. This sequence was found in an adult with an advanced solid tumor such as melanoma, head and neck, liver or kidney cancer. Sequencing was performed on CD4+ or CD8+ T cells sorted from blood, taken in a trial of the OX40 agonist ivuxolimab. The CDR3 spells CASSQGQGRPQHF. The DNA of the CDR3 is TGTGCCAGCAGTCAGGGACAGGGGCGGCCCCAGCATTTT. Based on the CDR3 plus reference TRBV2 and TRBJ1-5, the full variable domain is EPEVTQTPSHQVTQMGQEVILRCVPISNHLYFYWYRQILGQKVEFLVSFYNNEISEKSEIFDDQFSVERPDGSNFTLKIRSTKLEDSAMYFCASSQGQGRPQHFGDGTRLSIL.